This entry features one TCR beta chain sequence. Using immunoSEQ multiplex PCR, the repertoire was profiled, and TCRdb retains in-frame clones only, with some absent. The data show about 160,000 clones, about 90% seen once. This CDR3 comprises 14 residues. Germline lookup yields CDR1 SGHTA and CDR2 FQGTGA. Trimming took 5 bases from V and 0 from J, leaving 9 bases between them. The source of the sample is a study of control samples from healthy donors and cancer patients. Input material: blood. The sequence was collected from a man aged 25-40 years in good health. J is TRBJ2-3 and V is TRBV7-3, with unresolved D. The CDR3 region has the DNA TGTGCCAGCAGCCTCGGAAGGAGCACAGATACGCAGTATTTT. Protein product: CASSLGRSTDTQYF.